This T cell receptor beta chain stems from a study of blood T cell repertoires in COVID-19. The protocol was immunoSEQ multiplex PCR, while the TCRdb copy is restricted to in-frame clones and leaves out a portion. The sample lists 150,000 or so clones; around 88% were seen once. The CDR3 covers 13 residues. J was trimmed by 6 bases and V by 6 bases; bases with no gene match: 8. Germline CDR1 and CDR2: MNHEY and SMNVEV (reference sequence). This TCR was recovered from a human donor in a cohort sampled during active COVID-19. The sequencing input was peripheral blood. This chain joins TRBV27 and TRBJ2-7; 7 bases are a match to TRBD2. The CDR3 reads CASSRGLEGEQYF. CDR3 DNA: TGTGCCAGCAGCCGAGGACTAGAGGGCGAGCAGTACTTC.